This is a list of T cell receptor beta chains from one sample in a study of tumor-infiltrating lymphocytes in primary liver carcinoma. TCRdb re-analysed the multiplex PCR reads in MiXCR, keeping a single row per CDR3 protein. This sample has about 330,000 distinct CDR3 sequences, with less than 75% found just once. Input material: peripheral blood. The receptors derive from a man aged 40-49 years with primary liver carcinoma and hepatitis B virus infection. CDR3s include the opening cysteine and the closing phenylalanine or tryptophan. D genes are given only for firm matches. Only some rows state a clone size, as once, few, many or a class for expanded clones.

j_call d_call clone_size v_call cdr3_nt cdr3_aa
TRBJ2-2 TRBD2 many TRBV11-2 TGTGCCAGCAGCCGAGCGGCGGCTAGCGGGAGAAGCGGGGAGCTGTTTTTT CASSRAAASGRSGELFF
TRBJ2-2 TRBD2 few TRBV28 TGTGCCAGCAGCCTACTAGCGGGAAAAGTCGCCGGGGAGCTGTTTTTT CASSLLAGKVAGELFF
TRBJ1-1 TRBD1 - TRBV6-5 TGTCCCAGCAGTTACGACAGGGCGGTGAACACTGAGGCTTTCTTT CPSSYDRAVNTEAFF
TRBJ2-5 TRBD2 - TRBV28 TGTGTCAGCAGATTGGGGGTCGCGGGAGCTCAGTACTTC CVSRLGVAGAQYF
TRBJ2-2 - - TRBV5-1 TGCGCCAGCAGCTTGTCTGGCGGCGGGGAGCTGTTTTTT CASSLSGGGELFF
TRBJ2-2 - - TRBV4-1 TGCGCCAGCAGCCAAGATTGGGAGGAAGTGAACACCGGGGAGCTGTTTTTT CASSQDWEEVNTGELFF
TRBJ2-1 - many TRBV29-1 TGCAGCGTATCCGGGACTCTCGCTGAGTACAATGAGCAGTTCTTC CSVSGTLAEYNEQFF
TRBJ2-5 - - TRBV11-3 TGTGCCAGGAGCTTATCTAGCGAGACCCAAGAGACCCAGTACTTC CARSLSSETQETQYF
TRBJ2-4 - - TRBV13 TGTGCCAGCAGCCCTCAGGGGCGGCGGGCCAAAAACATTCAGTACTTC CASSPQGRRAKNIQYF
TRBJ2-7 - few TRBV4-2 TGTGCCAGCAGCCACGCCGCGGGACAGAGCTCCTACAAGCAGTACTTC CASSHAAGQSSYKQYF
TRBJ2-3 - once TRBV10-1 TGCGCCAGCAGTTACGAGGGTAAACAACACGATACGCAGTATTTT CASSYEGKQHDTQYF
TRBJ2-7 - - TRBV6-6 TGTGCCACCGGAATAGTGGAGCGCGAGCAGTACTTC CATGIVEREQYF
TRBJ2-7 - few TRBV28 TGTGCCAGCTCCCTTCCCGGGGTAAACGAGCAGTACTTC CASSLPGVNEQYF
TRBJ1-2 TRBD1 - TRBV12-3/TRBV12-4 TGTGCCAGCAGTAGTACCGGGACAGACTACAACGGCTACACCTTC CASSSTGTDYNGYTF
TRBJ2-6 - - TRBV6-2/TRBV6-3 TGTGCCAGCCTAATAACCGGGACGGCTGAGGCCAACGTCCTGACTTTC CASLITGTAEANVLTF
TRBJ2-5 - - TRBV21-1 TGTGGCAGCAGCAAAGAGATCGCGAGGGGGACCCAGTACTTC CGSSKEIARGTQYF
TRBJ2-5 - - TRBV5-1 TGCGCCAGCAGCTTCAGGGAAGTCCAAGAGACCCAGTACTTC CASSFREVQETQYF
TRBJ2-2 - - TRBV11-2 TGTATCAGCAGCTCTTTCGTCCGTTACACCGGGGAGCTGTTTTTT CISSSFVRYTGELFF
TRBJ1-5 TRBD1 few TRBV5-1 TGCGCCAGCAGCTTGGACAGGGGGCTGGGTCAGCCCCAGCATTTT CASSLDRGLGQPQHF
TRBJ1-5 - - TRBV12-3/TRBV12-4 TGTGCCAACAGTTTAGGTGATGAGCCCCAGCATTTT CANSLGDEPQHF
TRBJ2-3 TRBD2 - TRBV30 TGTGCCTGTACCGCGACTAGCGGAACAGATACGCAGTATTTT CACTATSGTDTQYF
TRBJ1-2 - - TRBV11-2 TGTACCAGCAGTCAAAGGACGGTGGACTATGGCTACACCTTC CTSSQRTVDYGYTF
TRBJ2-1 - many TRBV4-3 TGCGCCAGCAGCCAAGATTTGGGGGCAGGGGCCGCCAATGAGCAGTTCTTC CASSQDLGAGAANEQFF
TRBJ1-1 - few TRBV5-4 TGTGCCAGCAGCTTTAAAGGCCCGAACACTGAAGCTTTCTTT CASSFKGPNTEAFF
TRBJ2-7 - many TRBV6-6 TGTGCCAGCAGTTCAAGAACTAGCACAGCCTACGAGCAGTACTTC CASSSRTSTAYEQYF
TRBJ2-7 - - TRBV11-2 TGTGCCAGCAGGCCAATGCAGGGGACTCCCTACGAGCAGTACTTC CASRPMQGTPYEQYF
TRBJ1-2 - - TRBV29-1 TGCAGTGTTGAAAATAATGGTAGGGAAGACTATGGCTACACCTTC CSVENNGREDYGYTF